This TCR beta chain was sequenced during a study of PD-L1 blockade in urothelial cancer. Study summary: T cells were recovered from blood samples at a median of approximately 150,000.

Sequenced by immunoSEQ multiplex PCR; TCRdb stores in-frame clones only, minus some. The sample shows 50,000 or so clones, roughly 86% of them seen only once. The V gene end was trimmed by 1 base and the J gene end by 3 bases; junction bases not matched to a gene: 6. CDR1 and CDR2 from the germline V gene are SGHRS and YFSETQ. The CDR3 loop spans 15 amino acids. The gene calls are TRBV5-1 and TRBJ2-7, with 8 bases matching TRBD1. The material was PBMCs, obtained around atezolizumab (anti-PD-L1) treatment. The receptor was isolated from a man aged 55 to 70 with urothelial cancer. DNA for the CDR3: TGCGCCAGCAGCTTGTGGGGACAGGATATCTACGAGCAGTACTTC. This gives the protein CASSLWGQDIYEQYF.